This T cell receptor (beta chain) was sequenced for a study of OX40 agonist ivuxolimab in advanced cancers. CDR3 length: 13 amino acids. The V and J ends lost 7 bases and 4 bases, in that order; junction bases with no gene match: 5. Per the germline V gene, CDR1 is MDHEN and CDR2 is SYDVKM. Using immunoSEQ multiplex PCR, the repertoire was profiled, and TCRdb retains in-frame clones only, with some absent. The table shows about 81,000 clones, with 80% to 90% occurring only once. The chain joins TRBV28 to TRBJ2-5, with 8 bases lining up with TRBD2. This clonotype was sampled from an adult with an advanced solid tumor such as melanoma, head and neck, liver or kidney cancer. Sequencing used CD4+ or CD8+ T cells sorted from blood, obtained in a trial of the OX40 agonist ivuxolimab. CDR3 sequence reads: CASITGGLETQYF. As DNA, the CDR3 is TGTGCCAGCATCACGGGGGGGTTAGAGACCCAGTACTTC.